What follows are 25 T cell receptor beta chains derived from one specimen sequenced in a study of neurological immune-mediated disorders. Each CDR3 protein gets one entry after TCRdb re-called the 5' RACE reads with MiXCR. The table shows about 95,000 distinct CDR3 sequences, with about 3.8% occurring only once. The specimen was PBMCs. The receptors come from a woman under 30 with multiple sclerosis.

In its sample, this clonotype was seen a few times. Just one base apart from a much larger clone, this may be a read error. The chain's CDR3 is CSTMTPQEQYF. DNA of the CDR3: TGCAGCACAATGACCCCACAAGAGCAGTACTTC. The rearrangement joins TRBV29-1 to TRBJ2-7; D gene ambiguous. This CDR3 region has 11 residues. Trimming shortened V by 8 bases and J by 7 bases, and 15 bases separated the two germline ends. Germline-derived CDR1 and CDR2 are SQVTM and ANQGSEA.

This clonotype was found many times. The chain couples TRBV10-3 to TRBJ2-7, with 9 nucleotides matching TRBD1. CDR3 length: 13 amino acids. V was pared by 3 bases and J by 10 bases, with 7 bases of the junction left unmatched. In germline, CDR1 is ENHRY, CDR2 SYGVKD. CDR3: CAISESSGQGQYF. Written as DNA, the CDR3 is TGTGCCATCAGTGAATCTTCGGGACAGGGCCAGTACTTC.

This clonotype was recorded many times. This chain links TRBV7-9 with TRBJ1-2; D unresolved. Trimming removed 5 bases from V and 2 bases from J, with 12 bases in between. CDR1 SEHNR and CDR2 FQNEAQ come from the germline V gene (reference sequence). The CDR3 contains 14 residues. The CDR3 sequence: CASSQFGINYGYTF. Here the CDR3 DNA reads TGTGCCAGCAGCCAGTTCGGGATCAACTATGGCTACACCTTC.

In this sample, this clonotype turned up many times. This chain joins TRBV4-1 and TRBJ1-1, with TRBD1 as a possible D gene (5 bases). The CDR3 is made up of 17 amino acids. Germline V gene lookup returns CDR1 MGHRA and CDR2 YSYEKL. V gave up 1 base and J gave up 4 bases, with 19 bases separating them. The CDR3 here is CASSQVVGDPRGTEAFF. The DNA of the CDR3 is TGCGCCAGCAGCCAAGTAGTAGGGGATCCGAGAGGCACTGAAGCTTTCTTT.

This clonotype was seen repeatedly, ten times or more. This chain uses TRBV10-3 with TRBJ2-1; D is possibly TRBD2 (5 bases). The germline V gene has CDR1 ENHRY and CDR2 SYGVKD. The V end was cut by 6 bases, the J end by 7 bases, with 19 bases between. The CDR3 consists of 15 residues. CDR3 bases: TGTGCCATCAGGCCGACTGGGCAGGCGGGTAATGAGCAGTTCTTC. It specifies CAIRPTGQAGNEQFF.

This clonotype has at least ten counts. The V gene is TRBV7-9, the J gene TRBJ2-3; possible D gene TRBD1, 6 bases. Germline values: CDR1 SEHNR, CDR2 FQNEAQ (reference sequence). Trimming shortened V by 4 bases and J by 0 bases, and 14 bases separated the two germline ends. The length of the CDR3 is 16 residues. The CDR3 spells CASSSTGTTSTDTQYF. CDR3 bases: TGTGCCAGCAGCTCCACAGGGACAACTAGCACAGATACGCAGTATTTT.

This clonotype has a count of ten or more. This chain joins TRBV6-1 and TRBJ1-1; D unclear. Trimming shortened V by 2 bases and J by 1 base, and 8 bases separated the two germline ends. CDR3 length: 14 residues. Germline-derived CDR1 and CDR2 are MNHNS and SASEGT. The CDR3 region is CASSENGPNTEAFF. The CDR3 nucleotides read TGTGCCAGCAGTGAAAACGGACCGAACACTGAAGCTTTCTTT.

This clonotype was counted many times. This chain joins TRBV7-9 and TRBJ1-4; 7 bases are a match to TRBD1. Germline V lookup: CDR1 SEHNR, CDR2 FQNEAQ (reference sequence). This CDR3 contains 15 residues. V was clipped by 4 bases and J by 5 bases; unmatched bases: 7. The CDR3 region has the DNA TGTGCCAGCAGCTCCGACAGGGACCTAAATGAAAAACTGTTTTTT. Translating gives CASSSDRDLNEKLFF.

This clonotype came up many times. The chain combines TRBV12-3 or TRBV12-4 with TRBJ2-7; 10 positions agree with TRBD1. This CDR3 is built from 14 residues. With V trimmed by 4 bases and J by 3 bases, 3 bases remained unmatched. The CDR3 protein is CASSSGTGVYEQYF. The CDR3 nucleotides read TGTGCCAGCAGTTCCGGGACAGGGGTCTACGAGCAGTACTTC.

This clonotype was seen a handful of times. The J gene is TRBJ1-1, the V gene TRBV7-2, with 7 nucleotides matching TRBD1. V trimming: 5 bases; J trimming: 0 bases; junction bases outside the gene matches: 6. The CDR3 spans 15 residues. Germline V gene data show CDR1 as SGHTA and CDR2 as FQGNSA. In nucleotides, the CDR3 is TGTGCCAGCAGCGTGGAGACAGGGTTGAACACTGAAGCTTTCTTT. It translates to CASSVETGLNTEAFF.

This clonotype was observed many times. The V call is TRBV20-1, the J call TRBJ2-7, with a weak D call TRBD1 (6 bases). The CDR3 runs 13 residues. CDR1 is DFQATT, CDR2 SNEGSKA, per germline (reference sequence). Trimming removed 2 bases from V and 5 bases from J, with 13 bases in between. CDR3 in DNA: TGCAGTGCTAGATACAGGGAGTTGGACGAGCAGTACTTC. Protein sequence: CSARYRELDEQYF.

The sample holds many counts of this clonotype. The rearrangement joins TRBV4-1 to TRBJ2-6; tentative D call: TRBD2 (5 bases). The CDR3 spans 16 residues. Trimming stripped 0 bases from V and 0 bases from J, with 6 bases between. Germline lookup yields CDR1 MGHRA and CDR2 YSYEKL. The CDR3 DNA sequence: TGCGCCAGCAGCCAAGATGGGAGCTCTGGGGCCAACGTCCTGACTTTC. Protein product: CASSQDGSSGANVLTF.

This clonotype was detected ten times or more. DNA for the CDR3: TGCGCCAGCACAGGGGGAAAGAATGAGCAGTTCTTC. Its translation is CASTGGKNEQFF. The V gene is TRBV4-1, the J gene TRBJ2-1; 7 nucleotides match TRBD1. CDR1 is MGHRA, CDR2 YSYEKL, per germline. The CDR3 length is 12 residues. The V and J ends lost 7 bases and 7 bases, in that order; junction bases with no gene match: 4.

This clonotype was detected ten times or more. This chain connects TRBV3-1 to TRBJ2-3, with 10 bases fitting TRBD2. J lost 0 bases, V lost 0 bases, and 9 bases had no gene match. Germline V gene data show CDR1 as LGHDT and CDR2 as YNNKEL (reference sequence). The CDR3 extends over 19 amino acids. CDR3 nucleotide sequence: TGTGCCAGCAGCCAAGATACCATAGCGGGGGGATCTAGCACAGATACGCAGTATTTT. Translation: CASSQDTIAGGSSTDTQYF.

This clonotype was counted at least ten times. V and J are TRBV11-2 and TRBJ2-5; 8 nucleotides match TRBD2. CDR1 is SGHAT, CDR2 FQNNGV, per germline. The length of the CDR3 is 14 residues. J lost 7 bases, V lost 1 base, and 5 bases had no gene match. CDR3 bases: TGTGCCAGCAGCTTAGCGGGGGGGCAGATGACCCAGTACTTC. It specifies CASSLAGGQMTQYF. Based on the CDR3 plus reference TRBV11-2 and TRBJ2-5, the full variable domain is EAGVAQSPRYKIIEKRQSVAFWCNPISGHATLYWYQQILGQGPKLLIQFQNNGVVDDSQLPKDRFSAERLKGVDSTLKIQPAKLEDSAVYLCASSLAGGQMTQYFGPGTRLLVL.

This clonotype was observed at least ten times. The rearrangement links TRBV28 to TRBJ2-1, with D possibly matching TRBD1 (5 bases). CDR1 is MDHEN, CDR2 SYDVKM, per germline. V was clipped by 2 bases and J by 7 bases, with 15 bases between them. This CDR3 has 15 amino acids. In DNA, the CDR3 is TGTGCCAGCAGTTTAGGTGGGCAGGGTTCGAATGAGCAGTTCTTC. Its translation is CASSLGGQGSNEQFF. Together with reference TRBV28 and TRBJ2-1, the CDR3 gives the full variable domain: DVKVTQSSRYLVKRTGEKVFLECVQDMDHENMFWYRQDPGLGLRLIYFSYDVKMKEKGDIPEGYSVSREKKERFSLILESASTNQTSMYLCASSLGGQGSNEQFFGPGTRLTVL.

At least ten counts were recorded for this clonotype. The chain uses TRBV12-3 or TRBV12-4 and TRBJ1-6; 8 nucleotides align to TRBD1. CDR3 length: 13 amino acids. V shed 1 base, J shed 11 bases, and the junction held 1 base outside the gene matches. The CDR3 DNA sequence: TGTGCCAGCAGTTTAGGACAGGGGACACCCCTCCACTTT. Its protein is CASSLGQGTPLHF.

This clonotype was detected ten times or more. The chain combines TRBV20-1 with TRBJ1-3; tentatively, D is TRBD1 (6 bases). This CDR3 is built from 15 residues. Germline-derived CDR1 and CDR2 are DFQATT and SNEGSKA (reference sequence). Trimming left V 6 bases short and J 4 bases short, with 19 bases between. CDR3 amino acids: CSAHSNWQGGNTIYF. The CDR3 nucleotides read TGCAGTGCCCATTCCAATTGGCAGGGGGGAAACACCATATATTTT.

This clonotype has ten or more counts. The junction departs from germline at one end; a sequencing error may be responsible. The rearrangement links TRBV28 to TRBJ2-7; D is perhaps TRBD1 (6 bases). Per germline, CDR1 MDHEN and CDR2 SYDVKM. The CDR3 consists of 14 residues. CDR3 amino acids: CATSFSTGFKAGDF. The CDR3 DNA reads TGTGCCACCTCCTTTAGTACAGGGTTTAAGGCCGGGGACTTC.

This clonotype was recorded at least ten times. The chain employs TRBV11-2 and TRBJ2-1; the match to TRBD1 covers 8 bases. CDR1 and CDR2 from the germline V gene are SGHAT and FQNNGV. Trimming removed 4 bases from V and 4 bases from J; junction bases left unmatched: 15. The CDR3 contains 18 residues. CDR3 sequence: CASSSNFGQGALYNEQFF. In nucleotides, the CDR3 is TGTGCCAGCAGCTCTAACTTCGGACAGGGTGCACTATACAATGAGCAGTTCTTC.

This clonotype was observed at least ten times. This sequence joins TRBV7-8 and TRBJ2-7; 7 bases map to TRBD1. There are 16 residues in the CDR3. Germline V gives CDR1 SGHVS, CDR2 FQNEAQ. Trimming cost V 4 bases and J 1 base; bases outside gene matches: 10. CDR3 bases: TGTGCCAGCAGCTCTTTACAGGGGCCCAAGTCCTACGAGCAGTACTTC. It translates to CASSSLQGPKSYEQYF.

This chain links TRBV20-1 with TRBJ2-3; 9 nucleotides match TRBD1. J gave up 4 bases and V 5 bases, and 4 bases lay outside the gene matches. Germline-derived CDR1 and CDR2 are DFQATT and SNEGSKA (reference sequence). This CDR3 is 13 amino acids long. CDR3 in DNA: TGCAGTGCTCCACAGGGGGCGGCAGATACGCAGTATTTT. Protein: CSAPQGAADTQYF.

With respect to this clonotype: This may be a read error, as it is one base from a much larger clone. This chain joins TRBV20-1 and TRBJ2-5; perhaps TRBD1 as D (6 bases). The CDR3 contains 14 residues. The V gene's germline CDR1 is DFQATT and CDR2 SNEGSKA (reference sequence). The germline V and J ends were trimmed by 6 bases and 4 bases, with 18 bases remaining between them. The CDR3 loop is CSAIQGQGGETQYF. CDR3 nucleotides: TGCAGTGCGATACAGGGCCAAGGAGGAGAGACCCAGTACTTC.

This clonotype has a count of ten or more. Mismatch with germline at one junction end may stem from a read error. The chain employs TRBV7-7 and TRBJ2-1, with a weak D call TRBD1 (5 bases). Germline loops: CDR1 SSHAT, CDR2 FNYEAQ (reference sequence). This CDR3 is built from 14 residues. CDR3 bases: TGTGCTAGCAGCTTAGGTTGGGGCATCGATGAGCAGTTCTTC. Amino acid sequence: CASSLGWGIDEQFF.

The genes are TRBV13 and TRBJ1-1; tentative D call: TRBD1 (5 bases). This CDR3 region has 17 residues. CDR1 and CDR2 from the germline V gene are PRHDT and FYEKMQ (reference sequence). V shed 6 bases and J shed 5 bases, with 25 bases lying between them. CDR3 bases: TGTGCCAGCAGTATATACCTAAGCACGGGGTGGGGGACTGAAGCTTTCTTT. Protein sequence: CASSIYLSTGWGTEAFF.